These 29 T cell receptor beta chains were all obtained from the same sample, sequenced in a study of technical replicates of blood from a handful of donors (dated by TCRdb to about 2017). Library method: the immunoSEQ multiplex PCR assay. TCRdb provides this immuneACCESS table in a form limited to in-frame rearrangements. Some clones are lacking; in checked studies, under half of them reflect an unresolved V gene, and why the rest are absent is not known. The sample includes about 97,000 clones, with 85% to 95% observed a single time. The top ten constitute about 0.35% of the sample. Material: T cells isolated from PBMCs. Receptors originate from a human donor in good health.

The chain employs TRBV7-2 and TRBJ1-2; no clear D gene. Germline-derived CDR1 and CDR2 are SGHTA and FQGNSA. Trimming stripped 7 bases from V and 4 bases from J, with 13 bases between. The CDR3 spans 13 residues. CDR3 protein: CASTDTAFYGYTF. The CDR3 DNA reads as TGTGCCAGCACCGACACAGCTTTCTATGGCTACACCTTC.

The V and J genes are TRBV28 and TRBJ2-7; 7 bases line up with TRBD2. Germline V gene data show CDR1 as MDHEN and CDR2 as SYDVKM. This CDR3 contains 16 residues. V lost 4 bases, J lost 6 bases, and 15 bases stayed unmatched. In nucleotides, the CDR3 is TGTGCCAGCAGTTCCACCCTTGAGGGAGGGGTACTCGAGCAGTACTTC. It encodes CASSSTLEGGVLEQYF. The full variable domain, its missing parts supplied by reference TRBV28 and TRBJ2-7, is DVKVTQSSRYLVKRTGEKVFLECVQDMDHENMFWYRQDPGLGLRLIYFSYDVKMKEKGDIPEGYSVSREKKERFSLILESASTNQTSMYLCASSSTLEGGVLEQYFGPGTRLTVT.

The chain couples TRBV11-2 to TRBJ2-2; 8 bases agree with TRBD1. With 1 base clipped from V and 5 bases from J, the junction kept 3 bases outside the gene matches. This CDR3 region has 15 residues. Germline CDR1 is SGHAT and CDR2 is FQNNGV. CDR3 loop: CASSLVYRGTGELFF. The CDR3 DNA reads as TGTGCCAGCAGCTTAGTTTACAGGGGGACCGGGGAGCTGTTTTTT.

This sequence joins TRBV7-8 and TRBJ2-3; 11 nucleotides line up with TRBD2. This CDR3 is 16 amino acids long. Germline assignment: CDR1 SGHVS and CDR2 FQNEAQ. Trimming took 5 bases from V and 9 from J; bases not matched to a gene: 13. CDR3 protein: CASSPLAGGPVLTQYF. The CDR3 nucleotides read TGTGCCAGCAGCCCATTAGCGGGAGGGCCTGTCTTAACGCAGTATTTT. Complete variable domain (other parts from reference TRBV7-8 and TRBJ2-3): GAGVSQSPRYKVAKRGQDVALRCDPISGHVSLFWYQQALGQGPEFLTYFQNEAQLDKSGLPSDRFFAERPEGSVSTLKIQRTQQEDSAVYLCASSPLAGGPVLTQYFGPGTRLTVL.

This rearrangement joins TRBV28 to TRBJ1-2, with TRBD1 identical over 8 bases. The junction had 12 bases not matched to a gene; V was cut back by 6 bases and J by 0 bases. CDR1 is MDHEN, CDR2 SYDVKM, per germline. The CDR3 contains 17 residues. As DNA, the CDR3 is TGTGCCAGCAGGCGACAGGGAGACAGGGGATCTAACTATGGCTACACCTTC. It yields the protein CASRRQGDRGSNYGYTF.

The V and J genes are TRBV19 and TRBJ1-1; D might be TRBD1 (5 bases). Germline CDR1 is LNHDA and CDR2 is SQIVND (reference sequence). V lost 8 bases and J 5 bases, leaving 15 bases between the germline ends. The CDR3 covers 13 residues. The CDR3 here is CASGTGVGTEAFF. The CDR3 nucleotides read TGTGCCAGTGGAACAGGAGTGGGGACTGAAGCTTTCTTT. Looking up the rest from reference TRBV19 and TRBJ1-1 gives the full variable domain: DGGITQSPKYLFRKEGQNVTLSCEQNLNHDAMYWYRQDPGQGLRLIYYSQIVNDFQKGDIAEGYSVSREKKESFPLTVTSAQKNPTAFYLCASGTGVGTEAFFGQGTRLTVV.

The chain has TRBV7-6 and TRBJ2-1; D remains unclear. Trimming cost V 1 base and J 3 bases, with 10 bases left between them. This CDR3 contains 15 residues. Germline CDR1 reads SGHVS; CDR2 reads FNYEAQ. Written as DNA, the CDR3 is TGTGCCAGCAGCTTAGTCGTCTTTGTCTACAATGAGCAGTTCTTC. Its translation is CASSLVVFVYNEQFF.

The J gene is TRBJ1-2, the V gene TRBV6-6; 8 positions agree with TRBD1. The germline gives CDR1 MNHNY, CDR2 SVGAGI (reference sequence). Trimming removed 8 bases from V and 1 base from J; junction bases left unmatched: 6. This CDR3 is 14 amino acids long. CDR3 region: CASCQGARNYGYTF. The CDR3 region has the DNA TGTGCCAGCTGTCAGGGGGCGCGTAACTATGGCTACACCTTC.

The chain is built from TRBV28 and TRBJ1-4, with TRBD1 matching over 8 bases. CDR3 length equals 14 residues. Germline V gene lookup returns CDR1 MDHEN and CDR2 SYDVKM. The V and J ends lost 2 bases and 8 bases, in that order; junction bases with no gene match: 4. CDR3 nucleotide sequence: TGTGCCAGCAGTTTAAGGCAGGGGGCCGAAAAACTGTTTTTT. Amino acids: CASSLRQGAEKLFF.

The chain couples TRBV6-5 to TRBJ1-4; D unclear. V lost 0 bases to trimming and J lost 0 bases, with 8 bases between them. Germline CDR1 is MNHEY and CDR2 is SVGAGI. This CDR3 comprises 16 residues. This chain's CDR3 is CASSYSATATNEKLFF. The CDR3 DNA follows: TGTGCCAGCAGTTACTCGGCAACAGCAACTAATGAAAAACTGTTTTTT.

V usage is TRBV2 and J usage is TRBJ2-1; TRBD1 matches at 9 bases. The V and J ends lost 5 bases and 10 bases, in that order; junction bases with no gene match: 6. The CDR3 is 13 residues long. Looked up from germline, CDR1 is SNHLY and CDR2 is FYNNEI. CDR3 residues: CASSTGTGKEQFF. CDR3 bases: TGTGCCAGCAGTACGGGGACAGGGAAGGAGCAGTTCTTC.

The genes are TRBV9 and TRBJ2-7; D may be TRBD1 (6 bases). The ends were cut back, 0 bases at V and 6 bases at J, with 19 bases in the middle. The CDR3 totals 16 residues. Germline assignment: CDR1 SGDLS and CDR2 YYNGEE. The CDR3 region has the DNA TGTGCCAGCAGCGTAGGAGTTGCTCCGGGACACAGCGAGCAGTACTTC. Encoded protein: CASSVGVAPGHSEQYF.

This clone appeared a single time. V usage is TRBV27 and J usage is TRBJ1-2; D ambiguous. This CDR3 contains 15 residues. The ends were cut back, 5 bases at V and 1 base at J, with 14 bases in the middle. The germline gives CDR1 MNHEY, CDR2 SMNVEV (reference sequence). CDR3 DNA: TGTGCCAGCAGTCTTACTCCTCTCCTTAACTATGGCTACACCTTC. Protein product: CASSLTPLLNYGYTF.

V and J are TRBV2 and TRBJ2-5; 8 nucleotides line up with TRBD1. The CDR3 runs to 14 residues. CDR1 and CDR2 from the germline V gene are SNHLY and FYNNEI. The V and J ends lost 7 bases and 4 bases, in that order; junction bases with no gene match: 8. CDR3 sequence reads: CASTANRGSETQYF. CDR3 nucleotides: TGTGCCAGCACCGCGAACAGGGGGTCAGAGACCCAGTACTTC. Supplemented by reference TRBV2 and TRBJ2-5, the full variable domain reads EPEVTQTPSHQVTQMGQEVILRCVPISNHLYFYWYRQILGQKVEFLVSFYNNEISEKSEIFDDQFSVERPDGSNFTLKIRSTKLEDSAMYFCASTANRGSETQYFGPGTRLLVL.

The chain employs TRBV5-1 and TRBJ2-7; 10 bases are shared with TRBD1. There are 14 residues in the CDR3. Trimming cost V 3 bases and J 3 bases; bases outside gene matches: 3. Looked up from germline, CDR1 is SGHRS and CDR2 is YFSETQ. CDR3 DNA sequence: TGCGCCAGCAGCTCCGGGACAGGGGTCTACGAGCAGTACTTC. Its protein product is CASSSGTGVYEQYF.

The rearrangement links TRBV5-4 to TRBJ2-5, with 7 bases matching TRBD1. Germline CDR1 is SGHNT and CDR2 is YYREEE (reference sequence). This CDR3 has 13 residues. The J segment lost 1 base and the V segment lost 4 bases, leaving 1 base of the junction unmatched. The CDR3 nucleotides are TGTGCCAGCAGCCGGGACAGCCAAGAGACCCAGTACTTC. The encoded protein is CASSRDSQETQYF.

V is TRBV4-2 and J is TRBJ2-7, with TRBD2 identical over 7 bases. With V trimmed by 1 base and J by 3 bases, 6 bases remained unmatched. From germline, CDR1 is LGHNA and CDR2 YNFKEQ. The CDR3 sequence is 15 residues long. DNA of the CDR3: TGTGCCAGCAGCCAAGGTCTACTAGCGTTCTACGAGCAGTACTTC. Its translation: CASSQGLLAFYEQYF.

The chain uses TRBV13 and TRBJ2-7; TRBD1 matches 9 bases. V lost 5 bases, J lost 6 bases, and 8 bases stayed unmatched. The germline V gene has CDR1 PRHDT and CDR2 FYEKMQ (reference sequence). This CDR3 comprises 14 residues. CDR3 amino acids: CASSRDRELGEQYF. CDR3 bases: TGTGCCAGCAGCCGGGACAGGGAATTAGGCGAGCAGTACTTC.

This chain links TRBV5-8 with TRBJ1-2, with 11 positions matching TRBD1. Germline values: CDR1 SGHTS, CDR2 YDEGEE. The trim removed 0 bases at V and 7 bases at J, leaving 5 bases unmatched. The CDR3 consists of 15 residues. The DNA of the CDR3 is TGTGCCAGCAGCTTGGGGCCGGACAGGGGGCTTGGCTACACCTTC. The encoded protein is CASSLGPDRGLGYTF.

The chain carries TRBV21-1 and TRBJ2-5; no DNA check was done on the table's D call, TRBD1. TRBV21-1 is flagged as a pseudogene. This CDR3 comprises 15 residues. The CDR3 DNA reads as TGTGCCAGCAGCAAAGGCCACAGCTGCCAAGAGACCCAGTACTTC. It encodes CASSKGHSCQETQYF.

V gene TRBV28 combines with J gene TRBJ2-7, with 8 bases lining up with TRBD2. Per the germline V gene, CDR1 is MDHEN and CDR2 is SYDVKM. The CDR3 spans 14 residues. The J segment lost 2 bases and the V segment lost 6 bases, leaving 6 bases of the junction unmatched. The CDR3 sequence is CASRDGRETYEQYF. The CDR3 DNA reads TGTGCCAGCAGGGACGGGAGGGAGACCTACGAGCAGTACTTC.

This clone was recorded a few times. The rearrangement joins TRBV6-1 to TRBJ2-1, with 11 nucleotides matching TRBD2. Germline V gene lookup returns CDR1 MNHNS and CDR2 SASEGT. The CDR3 loop spans 14 amino acids. Unmatched junction bases numbered 4, after V lost 4 bases and J lost 8 bases. Here the CDR3 reads CASSGLAGRHEQFF. The CDR3 DNA is TGTGCCAGCAGTGGACTAGCGGGGAGGCATGAGCAGTTCTTC.

CDR3 amino acids: CASRPLAGERYEQYF. As DNA, the CDR3 is TGTGCCAGTCGGCCCTTAGCGGGAGAAAGGTACGAGCAGTACTTC. The chain carries TRBV19 and TRBJ2-7; 9 bases match TRBD2. Germline CDR1 and CDR2: LNHDA and SQIVND (reference sequence). The CDR3 length is 15 residues. Trimming at V came to 8 bases and at J to 4 bases, leaving 12 bases not matched to a gene.

This rearrangement joins TRBV5-1 to TRBJ2-3; 10 nucleotides align to TRBD2. Germline lookup yields CDR1 SGHRS and CDR2 YFSETQ. Trimming removed 3 bases from V and 4 bases from J; junction bases left unmatched: 5. The CDR3 consists of 15 residues. The CDR3 DNA reads TGCGCCAGCAGCTCCGGGACTAGCGAGGCAGATACGCAGTATTTT. It is translated as CASSSGTSEADTQYF.

This chain joins TRBV7-2 and TRBJ1-6, with 7 bases aligning to TRBD1. The germline CDR1 and CDR2 sequences are SGHTA and FQGNSA. Trimming cost V 5 bases and J 6 bases; bases outside gene matches: 7. This CDR3 region has 15 residues. This CDR3 is CASSALGTANSPLHF. CDR3 coding DNA: TGTGCCAGCAGCGCGCTCGGGACAGCTAATTCACCCCTCCACTTT.

In its sample, this clone was seen a few times. DNA for the CDR3: TGTGCCAGCAGTGAATCGGGGACAGGGGATCACGAGCAGTACTTC. It yields the protein CASSESGTGDHEQYF. V is TRBV6-1 and J is TRBJ2-7, with 10 bases that match TRBD1. CDR1 is MNHNS and CDR2 is SASEGT in the germline V gene. This CDR3 comprises 15 residues. With V trimmed by 2 bases and J by 5 bases, 6 bases remained unmatched.

The chain is built from TRBV5-1 and TRBJ2-5; TRBD2 is a possible D gene (5 bases). V lost 6 bases and J lost 2, with 14 bases in between. The CDR3 has 14 amino acids. Germline CDR1 SGHRS, CDR2 YFSETQ. As DNA, the CDR3 is TGCGCCAGCAATCCGGCGGGTAATCAAGAGACCCAGTACTTC. Its translation is CASNPAGNQETQYF.

V and J are TRBV6-5 and TRBJ2-7; tentative D call: TRBD1 (6 bases). The CDR3 is 14 residues long. V was shortened by 4 bases and J by 6 bases, with 16 bases between the two germline ends. Per the germline V gene, CDR1 is MNHEY and CDR2 is SVGAGI. CDR3 protein: CASSSFQGNSEQYF. The CDR3 DNA reads as TGTGCCAGCAGTTCCTTCCAGGGGAACTCCGAGCAGTACTTC.

The rearrangement links TRBV5-1 to TRBJ1-2; 12 nucleotides line up with TRBD1. V shed 0 bases and J 6 bases; nucleotides not matched to a gene: 6. The CDR3 consists of 16 residues. CDR1 and CDR2 from the germline V gene are SGHRS and YFSETQ. As DNA, the CDR3 is TGCGCCAGCAGCTTGGGTCCGGGACAGGGGGCCAATGGCTACACCTTC. Translating it yields CASSLGPGQGANGYTF.